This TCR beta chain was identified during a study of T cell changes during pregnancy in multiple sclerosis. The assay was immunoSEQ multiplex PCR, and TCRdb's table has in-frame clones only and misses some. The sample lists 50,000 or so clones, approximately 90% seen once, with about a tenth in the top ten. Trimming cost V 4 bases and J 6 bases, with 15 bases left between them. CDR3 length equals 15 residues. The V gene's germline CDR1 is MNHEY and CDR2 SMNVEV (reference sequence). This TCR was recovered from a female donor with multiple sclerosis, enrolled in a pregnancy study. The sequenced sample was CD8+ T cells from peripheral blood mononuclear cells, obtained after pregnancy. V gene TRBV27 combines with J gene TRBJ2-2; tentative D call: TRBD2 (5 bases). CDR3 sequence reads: CASSSEGAFAGELFF. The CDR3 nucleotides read TGTGCCAGCAGTTCTGAGGGCGCGTTCGCCGGGGAGCTGTTTTTT.